The 14 T cell receptor beta chains below were found in one sample sequenced in a study of shared clonotypes between healthy human individuals (dated by TCRdb to between 2020 and 2021). The library came from the immunoSEQ multiplex PCR assay. This immuneACCESS table, as held by TCRdb, lists in-frame sequences with V and J called but not all clones. Of the missing ones, under half trace to an unresolved V gene in checked studies; the others have no known cause. The sample profile shows roughly 2.6 million clones; around 90% of them were found once. The top ten constitute over 0.12% of the sample. Sample: naive CD4+ T cells sorted from blood. In the paper's terms, the cell subset or site label means: CD45RA+ positively selected. These receptors all stem from a young man in good health.

The J gene is TRBJ1-1, the V gene TRBV30; D remains unclear. Germline CDR1 reads GTSNPN; CDR2 reads SVGIG (reference sequence). The CDR3 extends over 12 amino acids. The V gene lost 3 bases and the J gene lost 11 bases, with 16 bases spanning the gap. In DNA form, the CDR3 reads TGTGCCTGGAGCAAGGGAAGCTTGGGCGCTTTCTTT. The encoded protein is CAWSKGSLGAFF.

The CDR3 region is CASSLRGTRRQTQYF. For the CDR3, the DNA is TGCGCCAGCAGCTTACGAGGGACTAGGCGACAGACCCAGTACTTC. The chain joins TRBV5-1 to TRBJ2-5, with 8 bases fitting TRBD2. The V gene end was trimmed by 2 bases and the J gene end by 6 bases; junction bases not matched to a gene: 9. Looked up from germline, CDR1 is SGHRS and CDR2 is YFSETQ. The CDR3 is 15 amino acids.

The chain employs TRBV7-8 and TRBJ2-1; the match to TRBD2 covers 7 bases. The CDR3 totals 19 residues. Germline V gene sequence: CDR1 SGHVS, CDR2 FQNEAQ. V was clipped by 9 bases and J by 4 bases; unmatched bases: 24. The CDR3 coding sequence is TGTGCCAGTAACTATCCAGGGCCCTCCTCGGCGGGAGTATACAATGAGCAGTTCTTC. Encoded protein: CASNYPGPSSAGVYNEQFF.

The CDR3 is CASSLAIGGRTDTQYF. Written as DNA, the CDR3 is TGTGCCAGCAGCTTGGCCATCGGGGGGCGCACAGATACGCAGTATTTT. The V gene is TRBV5-4, the J gene TRBJ2-3, with D possibly being TRBD2 (7 bases). V was cut by 0 bases and J by 1 base, with 12 bases left in between. The length of the CDR3 is 16 residues. The germline CDR1 and CDR2 sequences are SGHNT and YYREEE (reference sequence).

The chain carries TRBV10-1 and TRBJ2-3; 9 bases match TRBD2. Per the germline V gene, CDR1 is WNHNN and CDR2 is SYGVQD (reference sequence). V lost 4 bases to trimming and J lost 0 bases; unmatched junction nucleotides: 2. This CDR3 region has 15 residues. CDR3 residues: CASSVAGASTDTQYF. Here the CDR3 DNA reads TGCGCCAGCAGTGTAGCGGGGGCTAGCACAGATACGCAGTATTTT.

The chain employs TRBV18 and TRBJ1-2; 10 nucleotides agree with TRBD1. Germline assignment: CDR1 KGHSH and CDR2 LQKENI. The J segment lost 3 bases and the V segment lost 1 base, leaving 8 bases of the junction unmatched. The length of the CDR3 is 17 residues. CDR3 in DNA: TGTGCCAGCTCACCACTAGGTGGGACAGGGGAACACTATGGCTACACCTTC. Its translation is CASSPLGGTGEHYGYTF.

CDR3 protein: CASSSIGLGATNTEAFF. The CDR3, as DNA: TGTGCCAGCAGTTCTATTGGTTTAGGGGCTACGAACACTGAAGCTTTCTTT. V and J are TRBV28 and TRBJ1-1, with D possibly TRBD1 on 5 matching bases. Per germline, CDR1 MDHEN and CDR2 SYDVKM. The CDR3 has 17 amino acids. V lost 4 bases and J lost 1, with 19 bases in between.

The chain recombines TRBV9 with TRBJ2-5; no definite D call. The CDR3 has 11 amino acids. Germline V gene lookup returns CDR1 SGDLS and CDR2 YYNGEE. Trimming removed 4 bases at V and 2 bases at J, with 3 bases between. The CDR3: CASSYQETQYF. The CDR3 nucleotides are TGTGCCAGCAGCTATCAAGAGACCCAGTACTTC. The variable domain in full, with the rest retrieved from reference TRBV9 and TRBJ2-5, is DSGVTQTPKHLITATGQRVTLRCSPRSGDLSVYWYQQSLDQGLQFLIQYYNGEERAKGNILERFSAQQFPDLHSELNLSSLELGDSALYFCASSYQETQYFGPGTRLLVL.

The V call is TRBV6-1, the J call TRBJ2-7; TRBD2 matches 13 bases. With 10 bases clipped from V and 2 bases from J, the junction kept 2 bases outside the gene matches. This CDR3 region has 13 residues. CDR1 is MNHNS and CDR2 is SASEGT in the germline V gene. The CDR3 reads CATGLAGAYEQYF. CDR3 DNA sequence: TGTGCCACTGGACTAGCGGGGGCCTACGAGCAGTACTTC.

This chain links TRBV6-6 with TRBJ2-1, with 8 bases fitting TRBD2. Germline assignment: CDR1 MNHNY and CDR2 SVGAGI (reference sequence). This CDR3 is built from 16 residues. The V segment lost 5 bases and the J segment 1 base; nucleotides outside the gene matches: 7. The CDR3: CASSPGTRTSYNEQFF. In DNA, the CDR3 is TGTGCCAGCAGTCCCGGGACTAGGACGTCCTACAATGAGCAGTTCTTC.

On this clone: This sample includes further DNA sequences coding for the same CDR3. V usage is TRBV5-1 and J usage is TRBJ2-2, with 8 bases aligning to TRBD2. CDR3 length equals 16 residues. The junction had 3 bases not matched to a gene; V was cut back by 0 bases and J by 2 bases. Per germline, CDR1 SGHRS and CDR2 YFSETQ. The CDR3 is CASSLAGGANTGELFF. The CDR3 DNA sequence: TGCGCCAGCAGCTTGGCCGGGGGGGCCAACACCGGGGAGCTGTTTTTT.

V and J are TRBV2 and TRBJ2-2; 7 bases align to TRBD2. J lost 4 bases, V lost 9 bases, and 11 bases had no gene match. This CDR3 spans 15 amino acids. CDR1 and CDR2 (germline): SNHLY, FYNNEI. The CDR3 region has the DNA TGTGCCAGTACCATTGCGGGAGCCGGCACCGGGGAGCTGTTTTTT. It is translated as CASTIAGAGTGELFF.

In regard to this clone: Within the sample, other DNA sequences also encode this same CDR3. The chain carries TRBV6-6 and TRBJ1-5; D not resolved. This CDR3 has 13 amino acids. Germline CDR1 MNHNY, CDR2 SVGAGI (reference sequence). Trimming took off 4 bases at V and 3 bases at J, with 7 bases between the two ends. In DNA form, the CDR3 reads TGTGCCAGCAGTTCGCAAGTCAATCAGCCCCAGCATTTT. Translating it yields CASSSQVNQPQHF.

V usage is TRBV5-8 and J usage is TRBJ2-7; TRBD2 matches at 7 bases. The junction had 7 bases not matched to a gene; V was cut back by 4 bases and J by 6 bases. The length of the CDR3 is 13 residues. CDR1 is SGHTS and CDR2 is YDEGEE in the germline V gene. The CDR3 sequence is CASSPWGGAEQYF. The CDR3 DNA sequence: TGTGCCAGCAGCCCCTGGGGAGGGGCCGAGCAGTACTTC.